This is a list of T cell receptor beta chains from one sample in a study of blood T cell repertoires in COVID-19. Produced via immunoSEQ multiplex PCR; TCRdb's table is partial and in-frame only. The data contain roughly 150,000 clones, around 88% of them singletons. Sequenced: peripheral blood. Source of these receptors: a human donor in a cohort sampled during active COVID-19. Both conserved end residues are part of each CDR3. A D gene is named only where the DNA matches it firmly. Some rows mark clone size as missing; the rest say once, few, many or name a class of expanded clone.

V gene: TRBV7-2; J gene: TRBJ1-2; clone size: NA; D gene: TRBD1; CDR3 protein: CASSLSRGQGGKNNYGYTF; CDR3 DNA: TGTGCCAGCAGCTTATCGAGAGGACAGGGGGGAAAAAATAACTATGGCTACACCTTC
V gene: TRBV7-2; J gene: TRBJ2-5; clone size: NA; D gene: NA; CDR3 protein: CASSSAGSQETQYF; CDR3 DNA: TGTGCCAGCAGCTCCGCGGGATCTCAAGAGACCCAGTACTTC
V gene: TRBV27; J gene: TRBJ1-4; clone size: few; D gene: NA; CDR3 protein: CASSSGGNEKLFF; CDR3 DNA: TGTGCCAGCAGTTCGGGTGGTAATGAAAAACTGTTTTTT
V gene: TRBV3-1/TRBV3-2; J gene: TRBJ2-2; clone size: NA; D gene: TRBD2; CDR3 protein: CASRPGTSRNTGELFF; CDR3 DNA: TGTGCCAGCAGGCCCGGGACTAGCAGGAACACCGGGGAGCTGTTTTTT
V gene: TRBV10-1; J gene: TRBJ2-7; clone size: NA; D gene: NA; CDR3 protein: CASSESPDSYEQYF; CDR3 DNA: TGCGCCAGCAGTGAGTCACCAGACTCCTACGAGCAGTACTTC
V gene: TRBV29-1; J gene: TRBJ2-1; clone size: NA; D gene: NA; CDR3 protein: CSVGPRGNYNEQFF; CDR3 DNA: TGCAGCGTTGGACCAAGGGGTAACTACAATGAGCAGTTCTTC
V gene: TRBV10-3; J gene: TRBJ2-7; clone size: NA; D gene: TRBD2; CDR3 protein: CAISDIYSGGLPYEQYF; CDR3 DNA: TGTGCCATCAGTGATATTTATAGCGGGGGATTACCCTACGAGCAGTACTTC
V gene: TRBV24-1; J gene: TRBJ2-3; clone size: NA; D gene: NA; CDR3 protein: CATSDFKGQGSLPDTQYF; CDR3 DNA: TGTGCCACCAGTGATTTTAAGGGGCAGGGGAGTCTTCCAGATACGCAGTATTTT
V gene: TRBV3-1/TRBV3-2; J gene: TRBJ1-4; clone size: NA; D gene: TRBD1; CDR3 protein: CASSLERKTGIDEKLFF; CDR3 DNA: TGTGCCAGCAGCCTCGAACGAAAGACAGGGATAGATGAAAAACTGTTTTTT
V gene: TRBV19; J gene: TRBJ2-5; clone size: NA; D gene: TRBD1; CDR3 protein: CASSITGVSETQYF; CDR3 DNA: TGTGCCAGTAGTATCACAGGGGTCTCGGAGACCCAGTACTTC
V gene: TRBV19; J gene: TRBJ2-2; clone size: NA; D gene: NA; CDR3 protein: CASSIPQGIMDGELFF; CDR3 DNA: TGTGCCAGTAGTATCCCTCAGGGGATAATGGACGGGGAGCTGTTTTTT
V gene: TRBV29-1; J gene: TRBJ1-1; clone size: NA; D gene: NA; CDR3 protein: CSVEERFPEAFF; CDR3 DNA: TGCAGCGTTGAAGAGAGGTTCCCTGAAGCTTTCTTT
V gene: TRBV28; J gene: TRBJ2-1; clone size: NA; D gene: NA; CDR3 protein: CASSLRRSSYNEQFF; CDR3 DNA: TGTGCCAGCAGTCTCCGACGGAGCTCCTACAATGAGCAGTTCTTC
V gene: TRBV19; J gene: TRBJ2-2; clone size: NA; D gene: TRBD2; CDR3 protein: CASSIAGGHTGELFF; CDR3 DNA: TGTGCCAGTAGTATAGCGGGAGGGCACACCGGGGAGCTGTTTTTT
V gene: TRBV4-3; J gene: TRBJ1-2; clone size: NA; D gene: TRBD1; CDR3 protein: CASSPRTGSPYGYTF; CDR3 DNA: TGCGCCAGCAGCCCAAGGACAGGATCCCCCTATGGCTACACCTTC
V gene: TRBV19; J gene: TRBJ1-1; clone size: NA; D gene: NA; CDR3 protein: CASRGAGPGRMNTEAFF; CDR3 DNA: TGTGCCAGTAGAGGGGCAGGGCCCGGGAGGATGAACACTGAAGCTTTCTTT
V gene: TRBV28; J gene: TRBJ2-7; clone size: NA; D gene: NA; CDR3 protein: CASSLAGVKGEQYF; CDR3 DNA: TGTGCCAGCAGTTTAGCAGGGGTTAAGGGTGAGCAGTACTTC
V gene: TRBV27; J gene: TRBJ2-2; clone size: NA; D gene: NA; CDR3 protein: CASSFRTDNTGELFF; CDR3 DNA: TGTGCCAGCAGTTTCAGGACAGATAACACCGGGGAGCTGTTTTTT
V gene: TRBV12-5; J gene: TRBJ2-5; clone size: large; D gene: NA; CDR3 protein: CASALDSYQETQYF; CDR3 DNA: TGTGCTAGTGCCCTTGACAGCTACCAAGAGACCCAGTACTTC
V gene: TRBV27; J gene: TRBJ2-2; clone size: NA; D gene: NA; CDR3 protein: CASSGGKLPPNTGELFF; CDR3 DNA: TGTGCCAGCAGTGGGGGCAAATTGCCCCCGAACACCGGGGAGCTGTTTTTT
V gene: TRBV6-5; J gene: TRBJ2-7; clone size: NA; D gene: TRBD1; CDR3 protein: CASSQQGASYEQYF; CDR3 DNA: TGTGCCAGCAGCCAACAGGGGGCCTCTTACGAGCAGTACTTC
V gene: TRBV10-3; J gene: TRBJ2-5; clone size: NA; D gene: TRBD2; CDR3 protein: CAISEGLADQETQYF; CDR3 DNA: TGTGCCATCAGTGAAGGGCTAGCGGACCAAGAGACCCAGTACTTC